This T cell receptor (beta chain) stems from a study of cytomegalovirus exposure and HLA in healthy donors. Findings of the study overall: The authors judged a highly shared variant cluster likely a sequencing artifact. Productive rates of about 87% or about 30% were seen for most TCR beta V segments in an earlier analysis.

This clone was observed a single time. Its antigen remains unidentified. The PCR used 60 Vbeta and 13 Jbeta primers. The assay was immunoSEQ multiplex PCR, and TCRdb's table has in-frame clones only and misses some. Of approximately 150,000 clones in the sample, roughly 66% are singletons; the top ten hold approximately 1.6%. Germline lookup yields CDR1 SGHTA and CDR2 FQGNSA. V trimming: 1 base; J trimming: 6 bases; junction bases outside the gene matches: 3. This CDR3 has 13 residues. This clonotype was sampled from a woman in her late teens or twenties in good health and CMV-seronegative. Sequenced material: PBMCs. J is TRBJ2-7 and V is TRBV7-2; 7 positions match TRBD1. In nucleotides, the CDR3 is TGTGCCAGCAGCTTAGAGAGACAGGGCGAGCAGTACTTC. It translates to CASSLERQGEQYF. The full variable domain, with the rest looked up from reference TRBV7-2 and TRBJ2-7, is GAGVSQSPSNKVTEKGKDVELRCDPISGHTALYWYRQSLGQGLEFLIYFQGNSAPDKSGLPSDRFSAERTGGSVSTLTIQRTQQEDSAVYLCASSLERQGEQYFGPGTRLTVT.